Each of the 4 T cell receptor beta chains below was sequenced from the same sample in a study of OX40 agonist ivuxolimab in advanced cancers. Libraries were prepared by immunoSEQ multiplex PCR; TCRdb keeps only in-frame clonotypes and omits some of them. The sample carries approximately 80,000 clones, approximately 85% recorded once. The material sequenced was CD4+ or CD8+ T cells sorted from blood, taken in a trial of the OX40 agonist ivuxolimab. Receptors originate from an adult with an advanced solid tumor such as melanoma, head and neck, liver or kidney cancer.

CDR3 nucleotide sequence: TGTGCCAGCAGCCTCCAAGGGGCCAACGTCCTGACTTTC. Protein product: CASSLQGANVLTF. This chain connects TRBV7-9 to TRBJ2-6, with D uncertain. The CDR3 length is 13 residues. The V end lost 5 bases, the J end lost 4 bases, and 6 bases lay between the germline ends. Per the germline V gene, CDR1 is SEHNR and CDR2 is FQNEAQ (reference sequence).

This chain's CDR3 is CASSQGGSRGGNYGYTF. The CDR3 DNA is TGCGCCAGCAGCCAAGGGGGAAGCAGGGGAGGTAACTATGGCTACACCTTC. This rearrangement joins TRBV4-1 to TRBJ1-2, with D maybe TRBD1 (6 bases). Per germline, CDR1 MGHRA and CDR2 YSYEKL. The V end was cut by 1 base, the J end by 1 base, with 16 bases between. The CDR3 extends over 17 amino acids.

The V gene is TRBV4-1, the J gene TRBJ1-2; 7 nucleotides agree with TRBD1. Germline CDR1 is MGHRA and CDR2 is YSYEKL. Losses at the gene ends were 0 bases for V and 5 bases for J; bases not matched to a gene: 6. CDR3 length: 15 residues. CDR3: CASSQETGTGYGYTF. The CDR3 DNA reads TGCGCCAGCAGCCAAGAGACAGGGACGGGATATGGCTACACCTTC.

The CDR3 DNA reads TGTGCCAGCAGTTTATCTTGGACAGGGTTGGTAGGCTACACCTTC. It is translated as CASSLSWTGLVGYTF. The gene calls are TRBV28 and TRBJ1-2; TRBD1 aligns across 8 bases. The germline CDR1 and CDR2 sequences are MDHEN and SYDVKM. The CDR3 runs to 15 residues. J gave up 8 bases and V 1 base, and 9 bases lay outside the gene matches.